These 8 T cell receptor beta chains came from one sample sequenced in a study of shared clonotypes between healthy human individuals (dated by TCRdb to the early 2020s). The receptor library was made with the immunoSEQ multiplex PCR assay. The table comes from immuneACCESS by way of TCRdb, which keeps in-frame sequences with V and J called. Part of the clones is missing from these tables; in studies checked, under half for an unresolved V gene and the rest for unknown reasons. Recorded for this sample are over 1.4 million clones; more than 95% of them occurred a single time. Of the sample, approximately 1.2% is held by the ten largest clones. What was sequenced was naive CD4+ T cells sorted from blood. The label giving this sample's cell subset or site can be read as: CD45RA+ positively selected. The receptors were sampled from a man aged 30-40 years in good health.

The rearrangement uses TRBV7-9 and TRBJ2-5; D uncertain. Per the germline V gene, CDR1 is SEHNR and CDR2 is FQNEAQ (reference sequence). This CDR3 has 17 amino acids. Trimming took 2 bases from V and 4 from J, leaving 20 bases between them. The CDR3: CASSLPARLGFGETQYF. The CDR3 nucleotides are TGTGCCAGCAGCTTACCCGCACGTCTGGGGTTTGGAGAGACCCAGTACTTC. The full variable domain, completed using reference TRBV7-9 and TRBJ2-5, is DTGVSQNPRHKITKRGQNVTFRCDPISEHNRLYWYRQTLGQGPEFLTYFQNEAQLEKSRLLSDRFSAERPKGSFSTLEIQRTEQGDSAMYLCASSLPARLGFGETQYFGPGTRLLVL.

The CDR3 coding sequence is TGCGCCAGCAGTGCCGGGAGGGAAACGGATGAGCAGTTCTTC. This gives the protein CASSAGRETDEQFF. V usage is TRBV10-1 and J usage is TRBJ2-1; 8 positions agree with TRBD2. After removal of 4 bases from V and 8 bases from J, the junction contained 7 bases not matched to a gene. This CDR3 has 14 residues. CDR1 is WNHNN, CDR2 SYGVQD, per germline (reference sequence).

The chain uses TRBV9 and TRBJ2-5; 9 positions match TRBD2. V trimming: 4 bases; J trimming: 2 bases; junction bases outside the gene matches: 9. CDR3 length: 16 residues. CDR1 and CDR2 from the germline V gene are SGDLS and YYNGEE. CDR3 sequence reads: CASSSLAGDGQETQYF. In DNA form, the CDR3 reads TGTGCCAGCAGCTCCTTAGCGGGAGACGGGCAAGAGACCCAGTACTTC.

This clone was counted a few times. This chain links TRBV4-3 with TRBJ2-1, with D perhaps TRBD1 (6 bases). V was pared by 0 bases and J by 8 bases, with 11 bases between. The CDR3 has 14 amino acids. In germline, CDR1 is LGHNA, CDR2 YSLEER. The chain's CDR3 is CASSQETGIDEQFF. CDR3 nucleotides: TGCGCCAGCAGCCAAGAGACAGGAATCGATGAGCAGTTCTTC.

The chain links TRBV7-2 to TRBJ2-1, with 10 positions matching TRBD2. Germline values: CDR1 SGHTA, CDR2 FQGNSA. The CDR3 sequence is 15 residues long. V was clipped by 5 bases and J by 6 bases; unmatched bases: 7. CDR3 sequence: CASSPQSGRANEQFF. In DNA form, the CDR3 reads TGTGCCAGCAGCCCACAGAGCGGGAGGGCCAATGAGCAGTTCTTC.

The V call is TRBV28, the J call TRBJ1-1, with no clear D. CDR3 size: 14 residues. Looked up from germline, CDR1 is MDHEN and CDR2 is SYDVKM. V lost 3 bases and J lost 4, with 12 bases in between. The chain's CDR3 is CASSFSVGGTEAFF. The CDR3 coding sequence is TGTGCCAGCAGTTTTTCCGTGGGTGGCACTGAAGCTTTCTTT.

V is TRBV6-6 and J is TRBJ2-7; either TRBD1 or TRBD2 may supply D (5 bases each). Trimming removed 3 bases from V and 8 bases from J, with 20 bases in between. The CDR3 spans 15 residues. Germline CDR1 MNHNY, CDR2 SVGAGI (reference sequence). The CDR3 region has the DNA TGTGCCAGCAGTTATCCGGGGCGGGCCAAATCACAGCAGTACTTC. It yields the protein CASSYPGRAKSQQYF.

The chain links TRBV5-1 to TRBJ2-5, with 11 bases that match TRBD2. Unmatched junction bases numbered 6, after V lost 3 bases and J lost 2 bases. The length of the CDR3 is 16 residues. Germline loops: CDR1 SGHRS, CDR2 YFSETQ. The CDR3: CASSSPGLAVQETQYF. Here the CDR3 DNA reads TGCGCCAGCAGCTCACCGGGACTAGCGGTTCAAGAGACCCAGTACTTC.